What follows are 13 T cell receptor beta chains derived from one specimen sequenced in a study of cytomegalovirus exposure and HLA in healthy donors. The PCR used 60 Vbeta and 13 Jbeta primers. Some clones are missing from TCRdb's copy, which holds only in-frame ones; the method was immunoSEQ multiplex PCR. The sample consists of some 220,000 clones, approximately 90% of them appearing once. The sample consisted of PBMCs. All receptors derive from a young woman in good health and CMV-seronegative.

This chain links TRBV7-8 with TRBJ2-6; D may be TRBD1 (6 bases). This CDR3 region has 17 residues. CDR1 is SGHVS and CDR2 is FQNEAQ in the germline V gene. Trimming removed 3 bases at V and 2 bases at J, with 14 bases between. CDR3 coding DNA: TGTGCCAGCAGCTTCACAGGGATGATGGCTGGGGCCAACGTCCTGACTTTC. It is translated as CASSFTGMMAGANVLTF. The variable domain in full, with the rest retrieved from reference TRBV7-8 and TRBJ2-6, is GAGVSQSPRYKVAKRGQDVALRCDPISGHVSLFWYQQALGQGPEFLTYFQNEAQLDKSGLPSDRFFAERPEGSVSTLKIQRTQQEDSAVYLCASSFTGMMAGANVLTFGAGSRLTVL.

The rearrangement links TRBV2 to TRBJ1-5, with 7 bases identical to TRBD1. Germline V gives CDR1 SNHLY, CDR2 FYNNEI. Trimming took 2 bases from V and 4 from J; bases not matched to a gene: 5. The CDR3 sequence is 15 residues long. In DNA form, the CDR3 reads TGTGCCAGCAGTGAATGGACAGGAAAGAATCAGCCCCAGCATTTT. It encodes CASSEWTGKNQPQHF.

A few counts support this clone. The chain is built from TRBV27 and TRBJ2-7; TRBD2 matches 7 bases. V shed 6 bases, J shed 4 bases, and the junction held 6 bases outside the gene matches. The CDR3 is made up of 13 amino acids. The V gene's germline CDR1 is MNHEY and CDR2 SMNVEV (reference sequence). The CDR3 is CASSPGRGYEQYF. The CDR3 DNA is TGTGCCAGCAGCCCAGGGCGGGGGTACGAGCAGTACTTC.

This chain links TRBV29-1 with TRBJ1-1; 11 nucleotides agree with TRBD1. The CDR3 sequence is 12 residues long. J was trimmed by 11 bases and V by 4 bases; bases with no gene match: 6. Germline-derived CDR1 and CDR2 are SQVTM and ANQGSEA. Here the CDR3 DNA reads TGCAGCGTTGGGGGACAGGGGGTCTTGGCTTTCTTT. As protein: CSVGGQGVLAFF.

The J gene is TRBJ2-1, the V gene TRBV29-1, with 7 bases that match TRBD1. V was pared by 6 bases and J by 2 bases, with 7 bases of the junction left unmatched. From germline, CDR1 is SQVTM and CDR2 ANQGSEA. CDR3 length: 14 residues. The CDR3 loop reads CSVPDRVAYNEQFF. CDR3 DNA: TGCAGCGTCCCCGACAGGGTAGCCTACAATGAGCAGTTCTTC.

This clone was picked up a small number of times. In DNA form, the CDR3 reads TGTGCCAGCAGCAGGACAGGGGGCGACAACGTCCTGACTTTC. Protein: CASSRTGGDNVLTF. The V and J genes are TRBV7-9 and TRBJ2-6, with 11 bases lining up with TRBD1. With 5 bases clipped from V and 9 bases from J, the junction kept 3 bases outside the gene matches. Per the germline V gene, CDR1 is SEHNR and CDR2 is FQNEAQ (reference sequence). This CDR3 contains 14 residues.

CDR3 bases: TGTGCCAGCAGGGGAGTAGGGCTGAACACTGAAGCTTTCTTT. Its protein is CASRGVGLNTEAFF. The J gene is TRBJ1-1, the V gene TRBV11-2; D gene unclear. V gave up 6 bases and J gave up 0 bases, with 11 bases separating them. In germline, CDR1 is SGHAT, CDR2 FQNNGV. The CDR3 is made up of 14 amino acids. The complete variable domain, with remaining parts taken from reference TRBV11-2 and TRBJ1-1, reads EAGVAQSPRYKIIEKRQSVAFWCNPISGHATLYWYQQILGQGPKLLIQFQNNGVVDDSQLPKDRFSAERLKGVDSTLKIQPAKLEDSAVYLCASRGVGLNTEAFFGQGTRLTVV.

The V call is TRBV5-1, the J call TRBJ1-6; D may be TRBD1 (5 bases). CDR3 length equals 14 residues. With 1 base removed from V and 7 bases from J, the gap between germline ends came to 9 bases. The V gene's germline CDR1 is SGHRS and CDR2 YFSETQ. The CDR3 loop is CASSLQGPNSPLHF. The CDR3 DNA follows: TGCGCCAGCAGCTTGCAGGGCCCAAATTCACCCCTCCACTTT. Filled out from reference TRBV5-1 and TRBJ1-6, the complete variable domain reads KAGVTQTPRYLIKTRGQQVTLSCSPISGHRSVSWYQQTPGQGLQFLFEYFSETQRNKGNFPGRFSGRQFSNSRSEMNVSTLELGDSALYLCASSLQGPNSPLHFGNGTRLTVT.

V usage is TRBV5-6 and J usage is TRBJ2-5; D might be TRBD2 (6 bases). This CDR3 region has 17 residues. V was shortened by 4 bases and J by 5 bases, with 24 bases between the two germline ends. CDR1 and CDR2 (germline): SGHDT, YYEEEE. Here the CDR3 reads CASSPTRGLGDWETQYF. CDR3 nucleotide sequence: TGTGCCAGCAGCCCGACGAGGGGACTCGGCGATTGGGAGACCCAGTACTTC. The whole variable domain, filled in from reference TRBV5-6 and TRBJ2-5, reads DAGVTQSPTHLIKTRGQQVTLRCSPKSGHDTVSWYQQALGQGPQFIFQYYEEEERQRGNFPDRFSGHQFPNYSSELNVNALLLGDSALYLCASSPTRGLGDWETQYFGPGTRLLVL.

V and J are TRBV19 and TRBJ2-6; D ambiguous. The CDR3 sequence is 19 residues long. CDR1 LNHDA and CDR2 SQIVND come from the germline V gene (reference sequence). V lost 0 bases and J lost 1, with 16 bases in between. The CDR3 DNA reads TGTGCCAGTAGTATAGATCTGGTGCGCTCCTTGTCTGGGGCCAACGTCCTGACTTTC. Encoded protein: CASSIDLVRSLSGANVLTF.

The chain is built from TRBV5-1 and TRBJ2-1; 7 bases match TRBD2. The V gene's germline CDR1 is SGHRS and CDR2 YFSETQ. After removal of 2 bases from V and 9 bases from J, the junction contained 2 bases not matched to a gene. This CDR3 contains 12 residues. CDR3 DNA: TGCGCCAGCAGCTTCTGGGGGGGTGAGCAGTTCTTC. As protein: CASSFWGGEQFF. The whole variable domain, filled in from reference TRBV5-1 and TRBJ2-1, reads KAGVTQTPRYLIKTRGQQVTLSCSPISGHRSVSWYQQTPGQGLQFLFEYFSETQRNKGNFPGRFSGRQFSNSRSEMNVSTLELGDSALYLCASSFWGGEQFFGPGTRLTVL.

The chain is built from TRBV5-1 and TRBJ1-4; D remains ambiguous. The CDR3 has 12 amino acids. V lost 0 bases and J 8 bases, leaving 5 bases between the germline ends. Germline assignment: CDR1 SGHRS and CDR2 YFSETQ. The CDR3 DNA reads as TGCGCCAGCAGCTTGGACTTAGAAAAACTGTTTTTT. As protein: CASSLDLEKLFF.

This clone is a singleton in its sample. The V and J genes are TRBV7-2 and TRBJ1-1, with 8 bases fitting TRBD1. After removal of 2 bases from V and 3 bases from J, the junction contained 5 bases not matched to a gene. CDR3 length: 15 residues. In germline, CDR1 is SGHTA, CDR2 FQGNSA. The CDR3, as DNA: TGTGCCAGCAGCTTATCATACAGGGGGTACACTGAAGCTTTCTTT. It is translated as CASSLSYRGYTEAFF.